This T cell receptor beta chain was obtained from a study of T cell changes during pregnancy in multiple sclerosis. Assay: immunoSEQ multiplex PCR; the TCRdb copy retains only in-frame clones and omits some. The sample records under 75,000 clones, about 90% being singletons. This clone was counted only a few times. CDR1 LNHNV and CDR2 YYDKDF come from the germline V gene (reference sequence). CDR3 length equals 16 residues. V lost 2 bases to trimming and J lost 0 bases, with 11 bases between them. The genes are TRBV15 and TRBJ1-5; D gene unclear. The sequence derives from a female donor in good health, enrolled as a control in a pregnancy study. The material was CD4+ T cells from peripheral blood mononuclear cells, obtained after pregnancy. CDR3 sequence reads: CATSRWAGLSNQPQHF. The CDR3 DNA is TGTGCCACCAGCAGATGGGCAGGACTTAGCAATCAGCCCCAGCATTTT.